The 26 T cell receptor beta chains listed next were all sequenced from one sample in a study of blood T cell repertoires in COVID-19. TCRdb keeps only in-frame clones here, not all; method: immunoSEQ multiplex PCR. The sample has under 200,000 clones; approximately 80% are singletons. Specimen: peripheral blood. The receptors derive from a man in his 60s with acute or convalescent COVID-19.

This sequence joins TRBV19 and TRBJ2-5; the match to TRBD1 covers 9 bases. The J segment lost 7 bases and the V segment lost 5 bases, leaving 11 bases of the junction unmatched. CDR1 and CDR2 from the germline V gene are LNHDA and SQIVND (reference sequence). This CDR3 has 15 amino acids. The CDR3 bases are TGTGCCAGTAGTGAGGACAGGGGCGCCTTATCGACCCAGTACTTC. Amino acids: CASSEDRGALSTQYF.

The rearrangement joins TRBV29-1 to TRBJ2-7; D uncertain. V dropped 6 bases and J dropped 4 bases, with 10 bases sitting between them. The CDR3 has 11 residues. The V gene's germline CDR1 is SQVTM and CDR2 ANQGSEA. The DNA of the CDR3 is TGCAGCGTCGCGGAAGAATACGAGCAGTACTTC. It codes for CSVAEEYEQYF.

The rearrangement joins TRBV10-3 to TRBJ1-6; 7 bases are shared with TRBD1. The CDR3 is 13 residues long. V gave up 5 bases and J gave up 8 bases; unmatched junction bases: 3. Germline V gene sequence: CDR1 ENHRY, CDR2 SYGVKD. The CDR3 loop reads CAISRQGDSPLHF. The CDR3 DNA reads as TGTGCCATCAGTCGACAGGGAGATTCACCCCTCCACTTT.

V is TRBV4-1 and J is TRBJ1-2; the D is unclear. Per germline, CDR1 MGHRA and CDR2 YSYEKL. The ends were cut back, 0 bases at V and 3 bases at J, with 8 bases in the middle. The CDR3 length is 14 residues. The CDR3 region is CASSQERRDYGYTF. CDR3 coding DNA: TGCGCCAGCAGCCAAGAGCGGCGGGACTATGGCTACACCTTC.

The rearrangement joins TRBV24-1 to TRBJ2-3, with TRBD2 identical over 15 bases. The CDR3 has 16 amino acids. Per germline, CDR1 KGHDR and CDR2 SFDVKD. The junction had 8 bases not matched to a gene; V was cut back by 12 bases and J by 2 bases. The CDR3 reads CASGTSGRTFTDTQYF. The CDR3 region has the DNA TGTGCCTCGGGGACTAGCGGGAGGACCTTCACAGATACGCAGTATTTT.

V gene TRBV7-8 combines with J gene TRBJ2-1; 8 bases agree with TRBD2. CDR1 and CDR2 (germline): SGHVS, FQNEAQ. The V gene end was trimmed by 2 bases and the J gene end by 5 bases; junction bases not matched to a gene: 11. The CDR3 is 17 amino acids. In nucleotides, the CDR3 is TGTGCCAGCAGCTTACCCCGAAGACTAGCGCGAAACAATGAGCAGTTCTTC. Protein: CASSLPRRLARNNEQFF.

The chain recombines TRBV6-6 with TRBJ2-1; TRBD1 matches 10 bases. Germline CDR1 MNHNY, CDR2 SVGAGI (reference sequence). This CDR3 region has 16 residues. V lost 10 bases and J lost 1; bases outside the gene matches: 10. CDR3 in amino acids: CATTSTGQGSYNEQFF. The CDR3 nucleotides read TGTGCCACTACCTCTACGGGACAGGGGTCCTACAATGAGCAGTTCTTC.

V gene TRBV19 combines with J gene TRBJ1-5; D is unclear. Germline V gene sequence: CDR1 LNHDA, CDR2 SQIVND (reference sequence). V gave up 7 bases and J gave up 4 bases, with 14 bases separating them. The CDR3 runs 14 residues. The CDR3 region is CASMDYSGNQPQHF. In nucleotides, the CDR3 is TGTGCCAGTATGGACTACTCAGGAAATCAGCCCCAGCATTTT.

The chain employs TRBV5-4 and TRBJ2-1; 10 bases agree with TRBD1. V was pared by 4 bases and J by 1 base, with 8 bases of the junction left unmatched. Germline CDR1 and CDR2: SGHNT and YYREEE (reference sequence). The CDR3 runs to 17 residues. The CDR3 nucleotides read TGTGCCAGCAGCCCCAGACAGGGGGCAGAGTCCTACAATGAGCAGTTCTTC. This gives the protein CASSPRQGAESYNEQFF.

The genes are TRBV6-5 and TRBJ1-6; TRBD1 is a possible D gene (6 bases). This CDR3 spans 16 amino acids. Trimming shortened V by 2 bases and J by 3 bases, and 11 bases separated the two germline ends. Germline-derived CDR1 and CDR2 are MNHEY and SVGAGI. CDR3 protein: CASSYAWTDYNSPLHF. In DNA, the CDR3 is TGTGCCAGCAGTTACGCTTGGACAGACTATAATTCACCCCTCCACTTT.

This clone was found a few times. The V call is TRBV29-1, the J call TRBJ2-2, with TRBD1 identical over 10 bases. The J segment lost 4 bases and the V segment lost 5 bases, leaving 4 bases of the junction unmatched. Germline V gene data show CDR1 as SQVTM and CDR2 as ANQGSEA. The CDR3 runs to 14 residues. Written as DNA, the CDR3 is TGCAGCGTTTGGACAGGGGGGACCACCGGGGAGCTGTTTTTT. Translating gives CSVWTGGTTGELFF.

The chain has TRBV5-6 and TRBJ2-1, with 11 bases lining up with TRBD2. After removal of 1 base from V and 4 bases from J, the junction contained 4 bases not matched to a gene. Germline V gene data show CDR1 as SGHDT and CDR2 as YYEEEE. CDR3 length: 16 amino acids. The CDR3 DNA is TGTGCCAGCAGCTTGTCGACTAGCGGGGATTACAATGAGCAGTTCTTC. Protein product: CASSLSTSGDYNEQFF. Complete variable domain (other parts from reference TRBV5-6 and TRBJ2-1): DAGVTQSPTHLIKTRGQQVTLRCSPKSGHDTVSWYQQALGQGPQFIFQYYEEEERQRGNFPDRFSGHQFPNYSSELNVNALLLGDSALYLCASSLSTSGDYNEQFFGPGTRLTVL.

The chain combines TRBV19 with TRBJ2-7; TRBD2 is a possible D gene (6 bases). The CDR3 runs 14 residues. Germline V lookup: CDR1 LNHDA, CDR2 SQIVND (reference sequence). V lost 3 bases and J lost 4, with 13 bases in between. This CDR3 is CASSIGLGGYEQYF. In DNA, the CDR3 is TGTGCCAGTAGTATTGGGTTGGGGGGTTACGAGCAGTACTTC. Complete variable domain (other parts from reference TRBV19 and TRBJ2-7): DGGITQSPKYLFRKEGQNVTLSCEQNLNHDAMYWYRQDPGQGLRLIYYSQIVNDFQKGDIAEGYSVSREKKESFPLTVTSAQKNPTAFYLCASSIGLGGYEQYFGPGTRLTVT.

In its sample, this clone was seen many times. In nucleotides, the CDR3 is TGTGCCACCAGTGATCGACTAGCGGCTGTGTACGAGCAGTACTTC. Translated, it gives CATSDRLAAVYEQYF. The V gene is TRBV24-1, the J gene TRBJ2-7, with 9 bases fitting TRBD2. The V gene's germline CDR1 is KGHDR and CDR2 SFDVKD. Germline trimming cut 3 bases from V and 4 bases from J; bases unmatched to any gene: 6. There are 15 residues in the CDR3.

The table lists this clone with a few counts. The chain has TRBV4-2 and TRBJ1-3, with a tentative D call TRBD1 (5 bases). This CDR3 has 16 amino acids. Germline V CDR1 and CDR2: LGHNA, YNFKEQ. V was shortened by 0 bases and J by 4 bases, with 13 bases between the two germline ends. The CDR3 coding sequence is TGTGCCAGCAGCCAAGATTCCGCAGGGAACGGAAACACCATATATTTT. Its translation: CASSQDSAGNGNTIYF.

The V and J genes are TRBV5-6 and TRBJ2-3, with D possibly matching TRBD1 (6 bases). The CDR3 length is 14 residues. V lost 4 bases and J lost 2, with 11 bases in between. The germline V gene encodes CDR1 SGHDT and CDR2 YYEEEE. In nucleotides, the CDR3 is TGTGCCAGCAGCCTGGGGGCCCACACAGATACGCAGTATTTT. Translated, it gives CASSLGAHTDTQYF.

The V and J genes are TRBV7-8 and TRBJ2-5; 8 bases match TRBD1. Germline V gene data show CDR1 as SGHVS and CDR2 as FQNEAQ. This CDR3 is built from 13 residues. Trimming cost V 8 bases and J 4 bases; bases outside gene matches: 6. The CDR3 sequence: CASGLGQGETQYF. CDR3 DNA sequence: TGTGCCAGCGGACTCGGACAGGGAGAGACCCAGTACTTC.

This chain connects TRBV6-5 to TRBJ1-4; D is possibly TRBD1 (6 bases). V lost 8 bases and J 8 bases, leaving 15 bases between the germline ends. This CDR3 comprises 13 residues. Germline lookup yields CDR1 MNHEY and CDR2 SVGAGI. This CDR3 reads CASQQGWGEKLFF. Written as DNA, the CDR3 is TGTGCCAGCCAACAGGGCTGGGGCGAAAAACTGTTTTTT.

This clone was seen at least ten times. CDR3 amino acids: CASSQTRGSGELFF. The CDR3 bases are TGTGCCAGCAGCCAGACCCGGGGATCCGGGGAGCTGTTTTTT. This chain links TRBV3-1 (or the pseudogene TRBV3-2) with TRBJ2-2; D perhaps matches TRBD2 (5 bases). The CDR3 contains 14 residues. Germline V gene data show CDR1 as LGHDT and CDR2 as YNNKEL (reference sequence). The germline V and J ends were trimmed by 3 bases and 6 bases, with 11 bases remaining between them.

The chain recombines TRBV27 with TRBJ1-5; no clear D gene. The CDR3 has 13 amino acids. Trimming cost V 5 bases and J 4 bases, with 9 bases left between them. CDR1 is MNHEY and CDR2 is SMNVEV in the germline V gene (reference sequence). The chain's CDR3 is CASSERANQPQHF. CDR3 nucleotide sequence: TGTGCCAGCAGTGAAAGAGCTAATCAGCCCCAGCATTTT.

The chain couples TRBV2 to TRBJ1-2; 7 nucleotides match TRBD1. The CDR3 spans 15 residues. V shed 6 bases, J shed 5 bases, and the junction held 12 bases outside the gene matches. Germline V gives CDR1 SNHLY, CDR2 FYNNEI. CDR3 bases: TGTGCCAGCAGCGAACAGGGGCTGGTGGAGTATGGCTACACCTTC. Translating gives CASSEQGLVEYGYTF. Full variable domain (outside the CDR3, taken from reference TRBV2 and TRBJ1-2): EPEVTQTPSHQVTQMGQEVILRCVPISNHLYFYWYRQILGQKVEFLVSFYNNEISEKSEIFDDQFSVERPDGSNFTLKIRSTKLEDSAMYFCASSEQGLVEYGYTFGSGTRLTVV.

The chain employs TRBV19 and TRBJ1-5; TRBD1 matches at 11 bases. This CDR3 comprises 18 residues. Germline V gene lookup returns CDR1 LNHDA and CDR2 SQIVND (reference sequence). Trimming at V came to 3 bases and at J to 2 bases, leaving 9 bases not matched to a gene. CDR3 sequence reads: CASSIRWDRGRGNQPQHF. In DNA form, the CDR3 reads TGTGCCAGTAGTATTCGATGGGACAGGGGGAGAGGCAATCAGCCCCAGCATTTT.

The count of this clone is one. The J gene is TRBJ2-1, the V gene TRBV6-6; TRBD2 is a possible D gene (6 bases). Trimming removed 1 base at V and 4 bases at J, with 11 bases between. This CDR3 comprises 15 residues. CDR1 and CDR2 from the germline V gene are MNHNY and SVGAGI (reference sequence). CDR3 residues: CASSYYAGQYNEQFF. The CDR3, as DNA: TGTGCCAGCAGTTACTATGCGGGGCAGTACAATGAGCAGTTCTTC.

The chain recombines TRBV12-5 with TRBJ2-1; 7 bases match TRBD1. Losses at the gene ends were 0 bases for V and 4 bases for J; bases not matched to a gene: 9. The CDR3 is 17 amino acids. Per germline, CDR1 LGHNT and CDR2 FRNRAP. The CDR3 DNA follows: TGTGCTAGTGGTTTGGTATTGATTGGGACAGCTTACAATGAGCAGTTCTTC. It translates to CASGLVLIGTAYNEQFF.

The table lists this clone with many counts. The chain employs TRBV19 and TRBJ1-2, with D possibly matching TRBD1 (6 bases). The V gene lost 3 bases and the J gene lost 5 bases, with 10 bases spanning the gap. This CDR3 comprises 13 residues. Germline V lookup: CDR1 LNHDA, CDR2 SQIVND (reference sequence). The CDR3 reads CASSIMQGYGYTF. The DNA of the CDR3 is TGTGCCAGTAGTATCATGCAGGGGTATGGCTACACCTTC.

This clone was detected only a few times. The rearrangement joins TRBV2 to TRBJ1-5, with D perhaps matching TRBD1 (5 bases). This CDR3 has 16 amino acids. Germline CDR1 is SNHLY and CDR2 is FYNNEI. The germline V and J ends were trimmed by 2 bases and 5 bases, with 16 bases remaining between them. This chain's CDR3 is CASSESWRGYDQPQHF. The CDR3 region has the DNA TGTGCCAGCAGTGAATCCTGGAGGGGTTACGATCAGCCCCAGCATTTT.